This T cell receptor beta chain was obtained from a study of identical twins. This clonotype was observed at least ten times. TCRdb ran MiXCR on the 5' RACE reads and lists one entry per CDR3 protein. This table has 600,000 to 850,000 distinct CDR3 sequences, over 15% appearing once. Germline lookup yields CDR1 DFQATT and CDR2 SNEGSKA (reference sequence). V shed 4 bases, J shed 0 bases, and the junction held 4 bases outside the gene matches. This CDR3 region has 16 residues. These data also featured in a second study, about T cells expressing NK-cell markers. That source notes: Seven HCMV-seropositive donors and one seronegative donor made up the eight sequenced donors. In a handful of donors, dominant clonotypes made up about 25-65% of CD3+CD56-NKG2C+ cells.

The gene calls are TRBV20-1 and TRBJ2-3; the match to TRBD2 covers 13 bases. The sample comprised PBMCs. The origin of this receptor is a woman between 18 and 30 years old in good health. The CDR3 nucleotides read TGCAGTGCTAAAGGGACTAGCGGGATCAGCACAGATACGCAGTATTTT. Amino acid sequence: CSAKGTSGISTDTQYF.